This T cell receptor beta chain was identified in a study of OX40 agonist ivuxolimab in advanced cancers. Study information: Each patient was given ivuxolimab into a vein every 2 weeks, at 0.01 to 10 mg/kg. Participants could have had prior anti-PD-1, anti-PD-L1 or anti-CTLA-4 therapy, and approximately 40% had some. Points from the study as a whole: The antigen specificity of the peripheral T cells (those that were expanded) was not determined. Dosing at 0.1 to 3.0 mg/kg was accompanied by clonal expansion of CD4+ and CD8+ blood T cells by week 6.

Libraries were prepared by immunoSEQ multiplex PCR; TCRdb keeps only in-frame clonotypes and omits some of them. The sample has tens of thousands of clones; about 89% are singletons. The V gene's germline CDR1 is MNHNS and CDR2 SASEGT. The CDR3 length is 20 residues. On this clone itself: Its specificity is not known. The junction does not match germline at one end; this may be a read error.

The TCR originated in an adult with an advanced solid tumor such as melanoma, head and neck, liver or kidney cancer. The source was CD4+ or CD8+ T cells sorted from blood, collected in a trial of the OX40 agonist ivuxolimab. The rearrangement links TRBV6-1 to TRBJ2-1; the match to TRBD2 covers 9 bases. The CDR3 is CASSERASGTIKSSHNEQFF. The CDR3 nucleotides read TGTGCCAGCAGTGAAAGGGCTAGCGGGACAATAAAGAGCTCCCACAATGAGCAGTTCTTC.